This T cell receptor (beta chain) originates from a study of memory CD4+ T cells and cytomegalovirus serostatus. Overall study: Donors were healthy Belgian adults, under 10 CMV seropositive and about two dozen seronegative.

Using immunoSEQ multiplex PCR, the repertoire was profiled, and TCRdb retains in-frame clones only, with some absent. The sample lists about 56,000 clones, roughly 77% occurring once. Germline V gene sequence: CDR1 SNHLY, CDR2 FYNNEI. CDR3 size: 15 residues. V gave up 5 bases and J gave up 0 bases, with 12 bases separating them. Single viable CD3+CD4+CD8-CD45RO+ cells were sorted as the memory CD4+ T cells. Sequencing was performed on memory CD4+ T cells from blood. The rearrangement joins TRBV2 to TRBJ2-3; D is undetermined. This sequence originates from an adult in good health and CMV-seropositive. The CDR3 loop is CASSQAESSTDTQYF. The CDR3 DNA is TGTGCCAGCAGTCAGGCGGAGTCTAGCACAGATACGCAGTATTTT.